This TCR beta chain was recovered during a study of T-cell reconstitution after alpha-beta-depleted transplantation in children. General observations from the study: There were some patients whose high TCRbeta diversity at day 60 came from surviving recipient T cells and thymic progenitors.

This clonotype was picked up many times. What it binds is unknown. Unique molecular identifiers featured in how the TCRbeta library was prepared. TCRdb analysed the PCR reads with MiXCR anew, one entry per CDR3 protein. The sample lists about 600,000 distinct CDR3 sequences; 10% to 15% were seen once. The V end was cut by 5 bases, the J end by 9 bases, with 16 bases between. This CDR3 region has 13 residues. Germline CDR1 and CDR2: KGHDR and SFDVKD. This specimen consisted of PBMCs, mostly from graft donor cells, obtained 360 days after TCRalphabeta/CD19-depleted stem cell transplant. This chain uses TRBV24-1 with TRBJ2-7; D is perhaps TRBD1 or TRBD2 (5 bases each). This sequence was found in a male patient younger than 18 who had a stem cell transplant for acute myeloid leukemia, so the T cells may come from the graft donor. CDR3 sequence (DNA): TGTGCCACCAGTGTGAGGGGCCACTTTGGGCAGTACTTC. Translating it yields CATSVRGHFGQYF.